Included here is one T cell receptor (beta chain) sequence, with context. Its antigen is still unknown. The data were taken from a study of cytomegalovirus exposure and HLA in healthy donors. Study-wide results and caveats: Cytomegalovirus-associated TCR beta chains were listed, numbering over 150. Presence/absence comparisons presumed near-even sequencing depth among donors. Most of the TCR beta V segments (in an earlier analysis) were productive either about 87% or about 30% of the time. Testing in vitro showed a few CMV-associated chains specific for CMV antigens.

V dropped 4 bases and J dropped 5; count of bases not matched to a gene: 14. From germline, CDR1 is KGHSH and CDR2 LQKENI. The CDR3 runs to 17 residues. Primers for the PCR totalled 60 Vbeta and 13 Jbeta. Generated by immunoSEQ multiplex PCR, the TCRdb table keeps only in-frame clones and is missing some. This sample carries more than 140,000 clones, nearly 80% of them seen once, and the ten largest clones take 0.5% to 0.85%. The chain joins TRBV18 to TRBJ2-7, with 10 bases aligning to TRBD1. The TCR sequence derives from a male donor in good health and CMV-seronegative. The sample taken for sequencing was PBMCs. CDR3: CASSLTTPGQGSHEQYF. The CDR3 DNA follows: TGTGCCAGCTCACTCACTACCCCGGGACAGGGGTCCCACGAGCAGTACTTC.